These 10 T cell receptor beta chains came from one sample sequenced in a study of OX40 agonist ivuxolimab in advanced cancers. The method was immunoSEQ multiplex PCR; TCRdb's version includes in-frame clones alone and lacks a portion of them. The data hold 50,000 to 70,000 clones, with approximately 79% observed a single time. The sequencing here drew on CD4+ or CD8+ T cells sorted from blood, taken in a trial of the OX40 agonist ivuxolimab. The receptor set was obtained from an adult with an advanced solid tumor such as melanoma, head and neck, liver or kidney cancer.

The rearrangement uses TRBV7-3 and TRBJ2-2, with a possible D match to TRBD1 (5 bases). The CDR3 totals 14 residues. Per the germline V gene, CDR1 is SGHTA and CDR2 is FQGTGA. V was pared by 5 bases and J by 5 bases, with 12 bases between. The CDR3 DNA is TGTGCCAGCAGCCCTGTAGGGGTAACCGGGGAGCTGTTTTTT. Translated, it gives CASSPVGVTGELFF.

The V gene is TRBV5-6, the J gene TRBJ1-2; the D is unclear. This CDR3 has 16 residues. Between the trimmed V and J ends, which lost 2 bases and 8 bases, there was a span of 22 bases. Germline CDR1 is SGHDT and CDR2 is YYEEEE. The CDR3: CASSFSRLGLVGGYTF. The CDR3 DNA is TGTGCCAGCAGCTTCTCGCGGCTTGGTCTTGTTGGAGGCTACACCTTC.

CDR3 in amino acids: CASRSGAAGPSYEQYF. DNA of the CDR3: TGTGCCAGCAGGTCGGGAGCAGCGGGGCCCTCCTACGAGCAGTACTTC. The chain uses TRBV7-3 and TRBJ2-7; 7 bases align to TRBD2. The CDR3 has 16 amino acids. Looked up from germline, CDR1 is SGHTA and CDR2 is FQGTGA. With V trimmed by 6 bases and J by 0 bases, 11 bases remained unmatched.

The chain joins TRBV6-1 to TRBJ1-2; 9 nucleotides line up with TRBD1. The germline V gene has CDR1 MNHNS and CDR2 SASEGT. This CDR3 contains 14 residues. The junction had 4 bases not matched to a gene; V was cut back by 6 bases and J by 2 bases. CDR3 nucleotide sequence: TGTGCCAGCAGCCCACAGGGGGCAAACTATGGCTACACCTTC. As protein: CASSPQGANYGYTF.

CDR3 region: CASQGQRNTEAFF. In DNA form, the CDR3 reads TGTGCCAGCCAGGGACAGCGGAACACTGAAGCTTTCTTT. V usage is TRBV18 and J usage is TRBJ1-1; 7 bases line up with TRBD1. J was trimmed by 1 base and V by 8 bases; bases with no gene match: 4. The CDR3 consists of 13 residues. The germline gives CDR1 KGHSH, CDR2 LQKENI.

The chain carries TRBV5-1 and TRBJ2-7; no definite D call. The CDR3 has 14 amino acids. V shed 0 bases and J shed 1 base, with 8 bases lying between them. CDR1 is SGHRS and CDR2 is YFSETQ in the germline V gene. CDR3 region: CASSLEIASYEQYF. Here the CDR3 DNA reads TGCGCCAGCAGCTTGGAGATTGCGTCCTACGAGCAGTACTTC.

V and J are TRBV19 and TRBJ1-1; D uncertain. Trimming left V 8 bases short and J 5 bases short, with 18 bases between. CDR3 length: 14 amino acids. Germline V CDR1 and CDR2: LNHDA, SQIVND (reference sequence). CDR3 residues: CASRQEGSGTEAFF. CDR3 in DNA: TGTGCCAGTCGCCAGGAAGGTTCAGGAACTGAAGCTTTCTTT.

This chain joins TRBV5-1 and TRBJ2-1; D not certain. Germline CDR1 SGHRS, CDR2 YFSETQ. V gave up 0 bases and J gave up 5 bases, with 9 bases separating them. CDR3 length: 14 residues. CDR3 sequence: CASSLGLTNNEQFF. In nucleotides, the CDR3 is TGCGCCAGCAGCTTGGGACTCACAAACAATGAGCAGTTCTTC.

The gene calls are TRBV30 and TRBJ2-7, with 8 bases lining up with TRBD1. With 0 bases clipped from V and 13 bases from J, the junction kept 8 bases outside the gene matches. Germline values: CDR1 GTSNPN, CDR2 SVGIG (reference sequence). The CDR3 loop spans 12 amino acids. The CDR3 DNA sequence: TGTGCCTGGAGTGTACAGGGACAGGTTTACTACTTC. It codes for CAWSVQGQVYYF.

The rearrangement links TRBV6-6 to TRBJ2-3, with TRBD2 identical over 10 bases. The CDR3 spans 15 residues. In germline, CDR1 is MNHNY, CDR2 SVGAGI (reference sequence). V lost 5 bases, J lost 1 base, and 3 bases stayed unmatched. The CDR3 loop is CASSNLAGGTDTQYF. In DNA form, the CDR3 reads TGTGCCAGCAGTAACCTAGCGGGGGGCACAGATACGCAGTATTTT.